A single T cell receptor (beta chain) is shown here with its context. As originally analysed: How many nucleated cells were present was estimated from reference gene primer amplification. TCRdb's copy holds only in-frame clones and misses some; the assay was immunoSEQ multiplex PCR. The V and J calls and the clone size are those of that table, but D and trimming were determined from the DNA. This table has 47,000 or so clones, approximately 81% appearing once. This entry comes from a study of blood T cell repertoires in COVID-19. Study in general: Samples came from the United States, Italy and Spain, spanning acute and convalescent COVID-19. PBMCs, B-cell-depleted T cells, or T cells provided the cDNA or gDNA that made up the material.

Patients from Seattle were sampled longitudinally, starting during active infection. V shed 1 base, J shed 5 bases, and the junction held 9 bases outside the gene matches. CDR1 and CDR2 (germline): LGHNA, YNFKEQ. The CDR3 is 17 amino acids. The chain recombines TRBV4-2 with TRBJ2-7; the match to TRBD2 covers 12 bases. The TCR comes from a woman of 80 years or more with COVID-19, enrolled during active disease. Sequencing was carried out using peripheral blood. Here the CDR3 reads CASSQADLAGGPNEQYF. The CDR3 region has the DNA TGTGCCAGCAGCCAAGCCGACCTAGCGGGAGGGCCGAACGAGCAGTACTTC.